These T cell receptor beta chains were read from a single sample in a study of blood T cell repertoires in COVID-19. Here immunoSEQ multiplex PCR was the method, and the copy in TCRdb shows in-frame clones only, minus some. The table has roughly 170,000 clones, roughly nine tenths seen once; the top ten hold less than 25%. The sequencing input was peripheral blood. The receptors here all came from a man in his 70s with active or convalescent COVID-19. CDR3s include the opening cysteine and the closing phenylalanine or tryptophan. The D gene is left open where the match is weak. For some rows the clone size is stated as once, few or many, or as a class when expanded; others skip it.

clone size	D gene	V gene	J gene	CDR3 DNA	CDR3 protein
-	TRBD1	TRBV5-1	TRBJ2-5	TGCGCCAGCCGAAGGACAGGGGTTGAGGAGACCCAGTACTTC	CASRRTGVEETQYF
-	-	TRBV6-2/TRBV6-3	TRBJ1-3	TGTGCCAGCAGTTCTCTTCGGAGCTCTGGAAACACCATATATTTT	CASSSLRSSGNTIYF
-	TRBD1	TRBV2	TRBJ1-1	TGTGCCAGCAGTGCCGAATACGTTACAGGGGGCACTGAAGCTTTCTTT	CASSAEYVTGGTEAFF
-	TRBD1	TRBV10-1	TRBJ2-5	TGCGCCAGCAGTGAAAGGGGGCAGGAGACCCAGTACTTC	CASSERGQETQYF
-	-	TRBV5-6	TRBJ1-1	TGTGCCAGCAGCTTAGTGGGAGGCGCGTGTTTCTTT	CASSLVGGACFF
-	TRBD1	TRBV18	TRBJ2-2	TGTGCCACTCAGGTGATCGGACAGGGCGAAACCGGGGAGCTGTTTTTT	CATQVIGQGETGELFF
-	TRBD1	TRBV7-2	TRBJ1-2	TGTGCCAGCAGCTTTGGACAGGGTGCGCACTATGGCTACACCTTC	CASSFGQGAHYGYTF
-	TRBD1	TRBV7-9	TRBJ1-5	TGTGCCAGCAGCCCTCAAGGACAGGGAAGCAATCAGCCCCAGCATTTT	CASSPQGQGSNQPQHF
-	-	TRBV24-1	TRBJ1-2	TGTGCCACCAAACCGACAGTTTTCTATGGCTACACCTTC	CATKPTVFYGYTF
-	-	TRBV19	TRBJ2-1	TGTGCCAGTAGTATTGGGAGGAGTCCGTTCTACAATGAGCAGTTCTTC	CASSIGRSPFYNEQFF
once	-	TRBV20-1	TRBJ1-2	TGCAGTGCTACTCAGGGGAATGGCTACACCTTC	CSATQGNGYTF
-	-	TRBV28	TRBJ2-7	TGTGCCAGCAGTTTGCCGGCCCGGGTAAACGAGCAGTACTTC	CASSLPARVNEQYF
once	-	TRBV19	TRBJ1-5	TGTGCCAGTAGTATTTACCGGGCCCAGAGGGCCCAGCCCCAGCATTTT	CASSIYRAQRAQPQHF
few	-	TRBV7-8	TRBJ1-2	TGTGCCAGCAGCTTGTCGGGCTATGGCTACACCTTC	CASSLSGYGYTF
-	-	TRBV2	TRBJ1-1	TGTGCCAGCAGTGGCCAGGGTGGGATGAACACTGAAGCTTTCTTT	CASSGQGGMNTEAFF
-	-	TRBV10-3	TRBJ1-1	TGTGCCATCAGTGGGGCCCTGGGCACTGAAGCTTTCTTT	CAISGALGTEAFF
-	TRBD1	TRBV6-5	TRBJ2-7	TGTGCCAGCAGCCGTCCCGGGACAGGAATCTACGAGCAGTACTTC	CASSRPGTGIYEQYF
-	TRBD1	TRBV7-2	TRBJ2-7	TGTGCCAGCAGCTTAGCCCTAAGAAGGGGACAGGCCCTTGAGGAGCAGTACTTC	CASSLALRRGQALEEQYF
-	TRBD1	TRBV15	TRBJ2-2	TGTGCCACCAGCAGAGATCTCGGGACAGGGCACACCGGGGAGCTGTTTTTT	CATSRDLGTGHTGELFF
-	-	TRBV18	TRBJ2-7	TGTGCCAGCTCACCCCTGAGGAGACAGGAGACCTACGAGCAGTACTTC	CASSPLRRQETYEQYF
-	-	TRBV30	TRBJ1-5	TGTGCCGCATCACGAGGGGGGGGCAATCAGCCCCAGCATTTT	CAASRGGGNQPQHF
-	-	TRBV14	TRBJ2-2	TGTGCCAGCAGCCCATTCAGTTCTTACACCGGGGAGCTGTTTTTT	CASSPFSSYTGELFF
-	-	TRBV7-2	TRBJ1-6	TGTGCCAGCAGCCCCGAGGCCTTCTATAATTCACCCCTCCACTTT	CASSPEAFYNSPLHF
-	TRBD2	TRBV7-2	TRBJ2-3	TGTGCCAGCAGCTTAGCGGGCGGCGGGGGAAATACGCAGTATTTT	CASSLAGGGGNTQYF
-	TRBD2	TRBV3-1/TRBV3-2	TRBJ2-3	TGTGCCAGCAGTCACTATAGCGGGAGAACAGATACGCAGTATTTT	CASSHYSGRTDTQYF
-	TRBD1	TRBV5-4	TRBJ1-1	TGTGCCAGCAGCAGGGGACAGGGCAACACTGAAGCTTTCTTT	CASSRGQGNTEAFF
-	-	TRBV7-2	TRBJ1-6	TGTGCCAGCAGCTTAGCGGAACAGGTTAATTCACCCCTCCACTTT	CASSLAEQVNSPLHF
-	TRBD1	TRBV11-2	TRBJ2-1	TGTGCCAGCAGCTTTCGGACAGGGCTGGGGGATGAGCAGTTCTTC	CASSFRTGLGDEQFF
-	TRBD2	TRBV29-1	TRBJ2-3	TGCAGCGTTGAACTAGCGGGATCGGCAGATACGCAGTATTTT	CSVELAGSADTQYF
-	-	TRBV18	TRBJ1-1	TGTGCCAGCTCACCACCTAGGAGCACTGAAGCTTTCTTT	CASSPPRSTEAFF
-	TRBD1	TRBV6-5	TRBJ2-3	TGTGCCAGCAGTTACCAGACAGGGGTAATAGATACGCAGTATTTT	CASSYQTGVIDTQYF
-	TRBD1	TRBV19	TRBJ2-5	TGTGCCAGTACCATAACAGGGGGCGAGACCCAGTACTTC	CASTITGGETQYF
few	-	TRBV3-1/TRBV3-2	TRBJ1-1	TGTGCCAGCACCGCGACAGGGAACACTGAAGCTTTCTTT	CASTATGNTEAFF
-	TRBD1	TRBV18	TRBJ1-2	TGTGCCAGCTCAACCACAGCCTGGACAGGGAAGGATGGCTACACCTTC	CASSTTAWTGKDGYTF
-	-	TRBV7-9	TRBJ1-1	TGTGCCAGCAGCTCCCAAGGAGGGGACACTGAAGCTTTCTTT	CASSSQGGDTEAFF
-	-	TRBV7-8	TRBJ1-2	TGTGCCAGCGATGACGGCGGCTATGGCTACACCTTC	CASDDGGYGYTF
-	-	TRBV11-2	TRBJ2-5	TGTGCCAGCAGCCGCCCGGAGAGGCGGGAGACCCAGTACTTC	CASSRPERRETQYF
-	TRBD1	TRBV7-8	TRBJ1-6	TGTGCCAGCAGCTTAGGCAGGGGGAATTCACCCCTCCACTTT	CASSLGRGNSPLHF
-	TRBD1	TRBV5-8	TRBJ2-1	TGTGCCAGCAGGAGCCGGGACAGCCTAAATGAGCAGTTCTTC	CASRSRDSLNEQFF
-	TRBD2	TRBV10-3	TRBJ2-1	TGTGCCATCAGTGGGGATACTAGCGGAACCTACAATGAGCAGTTCTTC	CAISGDTSGTYNEQFF
-	TRBD2	TRBV5-1	TRBJ2-2	TGCGCCAGCAAAACGCCGGGACTAGCCAACACCGGGGAGCTGTTTTTT	CASKTPGLANTGELFF
-	TRBD1	TRBV28	TRBJ2-1	TGTGCCAGCAGTTTAAAGGGACAGGGCTACAATGAGCAGTTCTTC	CASSLKGQGYNEQFF
-	-	TRBV12-3/TRBV12-4	TRBJ2-7	TGTGCCAGCAGGCCACAGAGCTCCTACGAGCAGTACTTC	CASRPQSSYEQYF